These 20 T cell receptor beta chains were all obtained from the same sample, sequenced in a study of T cell repertoires in ileal Crohn's disease. Sequenced by immunoSEQ multiplex PCR; TCRdb stores in-frame clones only, minus some. The sample contains 15,000 to 20,000 clones, more than 65% of which appear only once. Sample time point: neoterminal ileum biopsy at postoperative endoscopy, about 6 months after surgery. What was sequenced was ileal tissue. The receptors were sampled from an adult with Crohn's disease.

This clone was picked up a small number of times. The genes are TRBV5-1 and TRBJ1-6, with a weak D call TRBD1 (5 bases). This CDR3 has 14 amino acids. In germline, CDR1 is SGHRS, CDR2 YFSETQ. Trimming cost V 0 bases and J 7 bases, with 8 bases left between them. DNA of the CDR3: TGCGCCAGCAGCTTGGGACAGAGCAATTCACCCCTCCACTTT. Encoded protein: CASSLGQSNSPLHF.

V gene TRBV19 combines with J gene TRBJ1-2, with 7 bases lining up with TRBD1. This CDR3 has 15 amino acids. With 6 bases clipped from V and 4 bases from J, the junction kept 11 bases outside the gene matches. Germline CDR1 LNHDA, CDR2 SQIVND (reference sequence). The chain's CDR3 is CASSPPPGGFYGYTF. The CDR3 DNA is TGTGCCAGTAGCCCACCCCCAGGGGGGTTCTATGGCTACACCTTC.

The rearrangement joins TRBV6-5 to TRBJ2-1; possible D gene TRBD1, 5 bases. V dropped 7 bases and J dropped 3 bases, with 10 bases sitting between them. Germline CDR1 MNHEY, CDR2 SVGAGI. CDR3 length: 13 residues. In DNA form, the CDR3 reads TGTGCCAGCAAAGACGACAGCTACAATGAGCAGTTCTTC. Residues: CASKDDSYNEQFF.

This sequence joins TRBV6-5 and TRBJ2-7; 9 positions match TRBD1. CDR3 size: 14 residues. The germline CDR1 and CDR2 sequences are MNHEY and SVGAGI. Germline trimming cut 6 bases from V and 3 bases from J; bases unmatched to any gene: 6. The CDR3 sequence: CASRTTGQGYEQYF. The DNA for the CDR3 is TGTGCCAGCAGAACGACGGGACAGGGCTACGAGCAGTACTTC.

Turning to this clone: The conserved closing phenylalanine or tryptophan is absent in this CDR3, likely reflecting a read error. The DNA is omitted, as the CDR3 cannot be located on it reliably, and the CDR3 follows TCRdb's listing. The genes are TRBV30 and TRBJ1-2; the table's D gene call, TRBD1, was not cross checked with the DNA. The CDR3 contains 12 residues when both ends are counted. Germline values: CDR1 GTSNPN, CDR2 SVGIG (reference sequence). The CDR3 region is CAWSERDRSYFG.

The chain links TRBV6-5 to TRBJ2-3; 7 positions match TRBD2. This CDR3 is built from 16 residues. Germline values: CDR1 MNHEY, CDR2 SVGAGI. The V gene end was trimmed by 0 bases and the J gene end by 1 base; junction bases not matched to a gene: 4. Here the CDR3 DNA reads TGTGCCAGCAGTTACTCGACGGCGGGAGGCACAGATACGCAGTATTTT. Translating it yields CASSYSTAGGTDTQYF.

J is TRBJ2-7 and V is TRBV7-2, with 8 bases matching TRBD2. The CDR3 is 13 residues long. Germline V gives CDR1 SGHTA, CDR2 FQGNSA. Trimming cost V 4 bases and J 4 bases; bases outside gene matches: 3. The CDR3 nucleotides are TGTGCCAGCAGCTCTGCGGGGGGATACGAGCAGTACTTC. It encodes CASSSAGGYEQYF.

About this clone: Other DNA sequences of this sample code for an identical CDR3. The chain joins TRBV6-6 to TRBJ2-1; unclear D gene. Germline assignment: CDR1 MNHNY and CDR2 SVGAGI (reference sequence). The CDR3 extends over 14 amino acids. V lost 2 bases, J lost 0 bases, and 5 bases lay in between. CDR3 region: CASSYPSSYNEQFF. The CDR3 bases are TGTGCCAGCAGTTACCCCAGCTCCTACAATGAGCAGTTCTTC.

This sequence joins TRBV27 and TRBJ2-1, with 13 bases lining up with TRBD2. This CDR3 region has 15 residues. The junction had 13 bases not matched to a gene; V was cut back by 4 bases and J by 16 bases. Germline values: CDR1 MNHEY, CDR2 SMNVEV (reference sequence). The CDR3 protein is CASSSWTSGRQGPFF. CDR3 in DNA: TGTGCCAGCAGTTCCTGGACTAGCGGGAGACAAGGGCCCTTCTTC.

The chain is built from TRBV29-1 and TRBJ2-1; TRBD2 aligns across 7 bases. The V segment lost 5 bases and the J segment 8 bases; nucleotides outside the gene matches: 6. Germline CDR1 SQVTM, CDR2 ANQGSEA. The CDR3 length is 12 residues. The CDR3 spells CSVLGRAYEQFF. The CDR3 nucleotides are TGCAGCGTTTTAGGGAGGGCCTATGAGCAGTTCTTC.

This chain uses TRBV12-5 with TRBJ1-2; 7 nucleotides match TRBD1. The CDR3 sequence is 15 residues long. V dropped 3 bases and J dropped 1; count of bases not matched to a gene: 5. CDR1 and CDR2 (germline): LGHNT, FRNRAP. The CDR3 is CASGLGDRNNYGYTF. The CDR3 coding sequence is TGTGCTAGTGGTTTAGGGGACAGAAATAACTATGGCTACACCTTC.

Only one count was recorded for this clone. The DNA of the CDR3 is TGTGCCTGGAGATCAAGCTCCTCTGGAAACACCATATATTTT. Residues: CAWRSSSSGNTIYF. The chain recombines TRBV30 with TRBJ1-3; D is unresolved. Trimming left V 3 bases short and J 0 bases short, with 9 bases between. The germline CDR1 and CDR2 sequences are GTSNPN and SVGIG (reference sequence). CDR3 length: 14 amino acids.

This rearrangement joins TRBV19 to TRBJ2-5; a weak D match, TRBD1 (6 bases). Germline CDR1 reads LNHDA; CDR2 reads SQIVND (reference sequence). V dropped 10 bases and J dropped 4 bases, with 13 bases sitting between them. This CDR3 contains 12 residues. CDR3 region: CATRQAGETQYF. The CDR3 DNA sequence: TGTGCCACCAGACAGGCTGGAGAGACCCAGTACTTC.

The chain recombines TRBV6-1 with TRBJ2-5, with TRBD2 identical over 7 bases. The V and J ends lost 11 bases and 5 bases, in that order; junction bases with no gene match: 11. The germline gives CDR1 MNHNS, CDR2 SASEGT. The CDR3 is 13 residues long. CDR3 DNA: TGTGCCGTCAGAGGCCTCGGGGGGGAGACCCAGTACTTC. It codes for CAVRGLGGETQYF.

The chain combines TRBV6-1 with TRBJ1-1; tentatively, D is TRBD1 (6 bases). V lost 2 bases, J lost 4 bases, and 14 bases lay in between. Germline V gene data show CDR1 as MNHNS and CDR2 as SASEGT. This CDR3 contains 15 residues. CDR3 protein: CASSEKRGGGTEAFF. The CDR3 DNA reads TGTGCCAGCAGTGAAAAACGAGGGGGGGGCACTGAAGCTTTCTTT.

This clone turned up a few times. The rearrangement links TRBV4-3 to TRBJ1-1; unclear D gene. Trimming took off 0 bases at V and 1 base at J, with 9 bases between the two ends. There are 15 residues in the CDR3. Germline CDR1 reads LGHNA; CDR2 reads YSLEER. CDR3 nucleotide sequence: TGCGCCAGCAGCCAAGATTTTCGAGAGAACACTGAAGCTTTCTTT. Translating it yields CASSQDFRENTEAFF.

J is TRBJ2-7 and V is TRBV7-9, with D maybe TRBD2 (5 bases). The CDR3 is 13 amino acids. V was trimmed by 2 bases and J by 2 bases, leaving 7 bases between them. Germline V gives CDR1 SEHNR, CDR2 FQNEAQ (reference sequence). CDR3 sequence: CASSLTGTYEQYF. The CDR3 DNA reads as TGTGCCAGCAGCTTAACGGGAACCTACGAGCAGTACTTC.

In this sample, this clone turned up a few times. The chain carries TRBV5-4 and TRBJ1-1; the D is unclear. V was trimmed by 4 bases and J by 0 bases, leaving 16 bases between them. The CDR3 contains 16 residues. Germline V gives CDR1 SGHNT, CDR2 YYREEE (reference sequence). The chain's CDR3 is CASSPVQTLVNTEAFF. The DNA of the CDR3 is TGTGCCAGCAGCCCGGTACAGACGCTGGTGAACACTGAAGCTTTCTTT.

By proportion, this clone is medium-sized. The CDR3 nucleotides are TGTGCCAGCAGAGGACAGGGACGATCTGGAAACACCATATATTTT. Amino acids: CASRGQGRSGNTIYF. This chain joins TRBV6-6 and TRBJ1-3, with 8 bases identical to TRBD1. The CDR3 totals 15 residues. Looked up from germline, CDR1 is MNHNY and CDR2 is SVGAGI (reference sequence). V was pared by 6 bases and J by 1 base, with 5 bases of the junction left unmatched.

This rearrangement joins TRBV4-1 to TRBJ1-2; tentatively, D is TRBD1 (5 bases). V lost 1 base and J 2 bases, leaving 11 bases between the germline ends. CDR3 length: 15 amino acids. The germline gives CDR1 MGHRA, CDR2 YSYEKL. In nucleotides, the CDR3 is TGCGCCAGCAGCCAAGGACAGTATAAAAACTATGGCTACACCTTC. It codes for CASSQGQYKNYGYTF.